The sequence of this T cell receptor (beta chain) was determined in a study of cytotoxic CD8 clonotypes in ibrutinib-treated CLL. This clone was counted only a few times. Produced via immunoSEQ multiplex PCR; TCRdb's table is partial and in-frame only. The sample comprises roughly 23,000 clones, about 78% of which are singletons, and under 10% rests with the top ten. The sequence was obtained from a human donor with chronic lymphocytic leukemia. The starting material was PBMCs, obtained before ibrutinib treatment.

CDR3 loop: CASSPPRSGNTEAFF. CDR3 nucleotide sequence: TGTGCCAGCTCACCACCGAGGTCCGGGAACACTGAAGCTTTCTTT. The chain carries TRBV18 and TRBJ1-1; D ambiguous. CDR3 length equals 15 residues. The germline V gene has CDR1 KGHSH and CDR2 LQKENI. V was trimmed by 0 bases and J by 1 base, leaving 9 bases between them.